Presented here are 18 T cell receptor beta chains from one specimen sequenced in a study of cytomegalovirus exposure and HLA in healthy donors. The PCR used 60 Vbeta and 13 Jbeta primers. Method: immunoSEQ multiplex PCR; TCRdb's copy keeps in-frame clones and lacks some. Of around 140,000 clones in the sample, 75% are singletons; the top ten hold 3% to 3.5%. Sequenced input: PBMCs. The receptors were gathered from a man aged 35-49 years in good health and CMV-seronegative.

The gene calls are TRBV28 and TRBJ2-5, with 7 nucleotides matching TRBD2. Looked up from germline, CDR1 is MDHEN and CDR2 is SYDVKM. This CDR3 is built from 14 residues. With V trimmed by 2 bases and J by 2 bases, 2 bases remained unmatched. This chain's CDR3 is CASSLQGGQETQYF. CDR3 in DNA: TGTGCCAGCAGTTTACAGGGAGGGCAAGAGACCCAGTACTTC.

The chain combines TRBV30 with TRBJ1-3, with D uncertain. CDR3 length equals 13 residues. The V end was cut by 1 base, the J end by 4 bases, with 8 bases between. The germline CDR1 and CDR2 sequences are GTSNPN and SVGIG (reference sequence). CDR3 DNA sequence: TGTGCCTGGAGTGCGGGGAAGGGAAACACCATATATTTT. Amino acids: CAWSAGKGNTIYF.

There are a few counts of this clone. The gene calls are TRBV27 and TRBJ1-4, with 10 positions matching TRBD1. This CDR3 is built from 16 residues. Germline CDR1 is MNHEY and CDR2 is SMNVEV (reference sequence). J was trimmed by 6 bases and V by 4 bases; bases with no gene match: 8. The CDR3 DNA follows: TGTGCCAGCAGTTCAACCGGACAGGGGGACTATGAAAAACTGTTTTTT. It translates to CASSSTGQGDYEKLFF. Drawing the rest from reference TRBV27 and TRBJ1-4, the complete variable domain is EAQVTQNPRYLITVTGKKLTVTCSQNMNHEYMSWYRQDPGLGLRQIYYSMNVEVTDKGDVPEGYKVSRKEKRNFPLILESPSPNQTSLYFCASSSTGQGDYEKLFFGSGTQLSVL.

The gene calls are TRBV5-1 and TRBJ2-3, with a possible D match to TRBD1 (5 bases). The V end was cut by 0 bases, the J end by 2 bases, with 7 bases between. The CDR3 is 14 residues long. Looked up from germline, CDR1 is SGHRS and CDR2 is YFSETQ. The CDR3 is CASSLGGHTDTQYF. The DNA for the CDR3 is TGCGCCAGCAGCTTGGGGGGCCACACAGATACGCAGTATTTT.

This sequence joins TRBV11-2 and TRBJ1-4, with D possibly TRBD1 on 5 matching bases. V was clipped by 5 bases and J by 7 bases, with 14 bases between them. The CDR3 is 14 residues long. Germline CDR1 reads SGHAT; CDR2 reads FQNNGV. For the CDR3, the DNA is TGTGCCAGCAGCGGGGACTTGGCTTCTGAAAAACTGTTTTTT. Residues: CASSGDLASEKLFF.

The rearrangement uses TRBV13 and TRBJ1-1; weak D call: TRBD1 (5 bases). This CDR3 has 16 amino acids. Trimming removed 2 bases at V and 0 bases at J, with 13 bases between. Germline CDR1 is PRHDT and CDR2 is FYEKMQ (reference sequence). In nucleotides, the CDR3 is TGTGCCAGCAGCTTAAGGGGTTCGGGAGTGAACACTGAAGCTTTCTTT. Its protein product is CASSLRGSGVNTEAFF.

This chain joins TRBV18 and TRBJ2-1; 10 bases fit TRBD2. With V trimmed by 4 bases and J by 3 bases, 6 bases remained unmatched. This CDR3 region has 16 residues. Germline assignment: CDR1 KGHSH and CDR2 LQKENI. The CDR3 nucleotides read TGTGCCAGCTCACTGCGGATAGCGGGGGGCTACAATGAGCAGTTCTTC. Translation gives CASSLRIAGGYNEQFF.

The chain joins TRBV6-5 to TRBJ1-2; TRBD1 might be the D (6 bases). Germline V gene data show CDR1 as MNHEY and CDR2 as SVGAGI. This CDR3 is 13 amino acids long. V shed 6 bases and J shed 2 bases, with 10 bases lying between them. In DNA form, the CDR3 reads TGTGCCAGCAGACACCAGGGGAACTATGGCTACACCTTC. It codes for CASRHQGNYGYTF.

The DNA for the CDR3 is TGTGCCAGCAGTTATCGGGGACAGGGCGGAGAGCAGTACTTC. Translated, it gives CASSYRGQGGEQYF. The rearrangement joins TRBV6-5 to TRBJ2-7; 9 bases are a match to TRBD1. This CDR3 is 14 amino acids long. V dropped 3 bases and J dropped 7; count of bases not matched to a gene: 7. The V gene's germline CDR1 is MNHEY and CDR2 SVGAGI.

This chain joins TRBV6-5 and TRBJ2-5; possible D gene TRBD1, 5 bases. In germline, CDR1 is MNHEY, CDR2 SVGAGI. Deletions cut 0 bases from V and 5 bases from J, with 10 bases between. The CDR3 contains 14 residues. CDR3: CASSYSGDRETQYF. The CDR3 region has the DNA TGTGCCAGCAGTTACTCAGGGGATCGGGAGACCCAGTACTTC.

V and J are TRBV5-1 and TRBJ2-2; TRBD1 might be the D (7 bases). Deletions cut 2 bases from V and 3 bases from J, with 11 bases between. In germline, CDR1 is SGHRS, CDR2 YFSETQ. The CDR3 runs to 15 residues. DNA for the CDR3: TGCGCCAGCAGCTTCCAGGGGGAGGACACCGGGGAGCTGTTTTTT. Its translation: CASSFQGEDTGELFF.

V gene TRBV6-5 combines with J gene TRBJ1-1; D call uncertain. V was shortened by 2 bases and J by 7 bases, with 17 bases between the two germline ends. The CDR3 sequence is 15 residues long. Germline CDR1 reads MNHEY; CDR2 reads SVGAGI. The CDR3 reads CASSYGGEEVNEAFF. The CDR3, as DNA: TGTGCCAGCAGTTACGGCGGGGAGGAGGTTAATGAAGCTTTCTTT.

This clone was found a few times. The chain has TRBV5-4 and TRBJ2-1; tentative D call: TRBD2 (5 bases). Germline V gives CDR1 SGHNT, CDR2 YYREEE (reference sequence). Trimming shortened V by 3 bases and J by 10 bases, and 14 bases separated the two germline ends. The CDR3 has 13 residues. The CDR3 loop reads CASSWFGGREQFF. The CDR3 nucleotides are TGTGCCAGCAGCTGGTTTGGAGGCAGGGAGCAGTTCTTC.

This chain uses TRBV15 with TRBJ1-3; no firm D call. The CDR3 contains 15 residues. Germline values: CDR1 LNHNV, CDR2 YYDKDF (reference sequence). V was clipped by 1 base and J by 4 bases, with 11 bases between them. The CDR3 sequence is CATSRGEELGNTIYF. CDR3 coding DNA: TGTGCCACCAGCAGAGGGGAGGAGTTGGGAAACACCATATATTTT.

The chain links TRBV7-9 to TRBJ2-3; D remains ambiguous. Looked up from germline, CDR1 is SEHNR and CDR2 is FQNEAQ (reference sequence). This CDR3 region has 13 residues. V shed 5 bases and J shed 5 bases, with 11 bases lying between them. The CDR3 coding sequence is TGTGCCAGCAGCCCCCCTTCCGGAGATACGCAGTATTTT. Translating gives CASSPPSGDTQYF.

The CDR3 sequence: CASSERRQVDYEQYF. CDR3 in DNA: TGTGCCAGCAGTGAACGTCGACAGGTAGACTACGAGCAGTACTTC. The V gene is TRBV6-1, the J gene TRBJ2-7, with a tentative D call TRBD1 (6 bases). The V gene lost 2 bases and the J gene lost 3 bases, with 14 bases spanning the gap. Looked up from germline, CDR1 is MNHNS and CDR2 is SASEGT. CDR3 length equals 15 residues.

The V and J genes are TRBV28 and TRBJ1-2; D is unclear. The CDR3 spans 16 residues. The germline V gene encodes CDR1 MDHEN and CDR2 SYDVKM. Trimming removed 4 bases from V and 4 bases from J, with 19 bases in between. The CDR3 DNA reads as TGTGCCAGCAGTTCACTGCCCCACGGAGGGCCCTATGGCTACACCTTC. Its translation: CASSSLPHGGPYGYTF.

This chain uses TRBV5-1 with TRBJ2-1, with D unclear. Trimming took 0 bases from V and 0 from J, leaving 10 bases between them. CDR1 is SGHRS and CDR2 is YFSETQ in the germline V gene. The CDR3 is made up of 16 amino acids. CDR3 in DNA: TGCGCCAGCAGCTTGGGCCCGCGGAGCTCCTACAATGAGCAGTTCTTC. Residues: CASSLGPRSSYNEQFF.